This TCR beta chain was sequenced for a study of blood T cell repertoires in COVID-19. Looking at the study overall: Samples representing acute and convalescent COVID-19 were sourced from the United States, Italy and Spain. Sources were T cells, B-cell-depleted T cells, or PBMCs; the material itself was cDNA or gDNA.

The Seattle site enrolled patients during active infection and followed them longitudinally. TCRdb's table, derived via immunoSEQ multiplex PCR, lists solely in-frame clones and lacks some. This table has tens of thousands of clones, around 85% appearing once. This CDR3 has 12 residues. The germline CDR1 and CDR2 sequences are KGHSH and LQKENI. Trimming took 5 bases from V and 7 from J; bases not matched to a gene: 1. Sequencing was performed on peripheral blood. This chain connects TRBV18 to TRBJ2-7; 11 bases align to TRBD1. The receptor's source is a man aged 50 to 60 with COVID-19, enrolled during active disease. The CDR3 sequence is CASSGTGGEQYF. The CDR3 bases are TGTGCCAGCTCAGGGACAGGGGGTGAGCAGTACTTC. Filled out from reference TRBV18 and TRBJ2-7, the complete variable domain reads NAGVMQNPRHLVRRRGQEARLRCSPMKGHSHVYWYRQLPEEGLKFMVYLQKENIIDESGMPKERFSAEFPKEGPSILRIQQVVRGDSAAYFCASSGTGGEQYFGPGTRLTVT.